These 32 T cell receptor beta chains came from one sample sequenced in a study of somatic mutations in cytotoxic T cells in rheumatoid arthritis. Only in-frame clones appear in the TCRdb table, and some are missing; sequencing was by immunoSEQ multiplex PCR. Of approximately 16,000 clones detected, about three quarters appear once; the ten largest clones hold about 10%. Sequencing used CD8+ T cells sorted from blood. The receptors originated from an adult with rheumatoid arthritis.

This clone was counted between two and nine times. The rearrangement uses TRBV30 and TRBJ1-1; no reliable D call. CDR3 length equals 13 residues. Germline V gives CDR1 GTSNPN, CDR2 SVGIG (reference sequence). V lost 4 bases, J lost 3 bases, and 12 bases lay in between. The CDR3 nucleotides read TGTGCCTGGAACCCAGGTTCCTACACTGAAGCTTTCTTT. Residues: CAWNPGSYTEAFF. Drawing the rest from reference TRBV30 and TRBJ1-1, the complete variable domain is SQTIHQWPATLVQPVGSPLSLECTVEGTSNPNLYWYRQAAGRGLQLLFYSVGIGQISSEVPQNLSASRPQDRQFILSSKKLLLSDSGFYLCAWNPGSYTEAFFGQGTRLTVV.

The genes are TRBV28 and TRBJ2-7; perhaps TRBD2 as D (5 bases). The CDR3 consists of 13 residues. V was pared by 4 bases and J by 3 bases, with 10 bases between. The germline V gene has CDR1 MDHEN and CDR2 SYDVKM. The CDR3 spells CASSSGEGYEQYF. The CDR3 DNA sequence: TGTGCCAGCAGTTCCGGGGAAGGCTACGAGCAGTACTTC.

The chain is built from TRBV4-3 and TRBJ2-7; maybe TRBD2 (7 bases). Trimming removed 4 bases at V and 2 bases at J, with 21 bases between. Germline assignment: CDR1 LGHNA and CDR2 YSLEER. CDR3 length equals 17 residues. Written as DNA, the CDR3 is TGCGCCAGCAGCCCGATACCCAACAGGGAGGGAACCTACGAGCAGTACTTC. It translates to CASSPIPNREGTYEQYF.

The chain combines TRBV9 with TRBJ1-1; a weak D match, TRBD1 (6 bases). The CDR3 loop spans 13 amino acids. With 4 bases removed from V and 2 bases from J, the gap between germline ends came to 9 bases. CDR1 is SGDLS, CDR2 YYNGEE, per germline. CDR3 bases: TGTGCCAGCAGCCTGACAGGTAACACTGAAGCTTTCTTT. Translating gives CASSLTGNTEAFF.

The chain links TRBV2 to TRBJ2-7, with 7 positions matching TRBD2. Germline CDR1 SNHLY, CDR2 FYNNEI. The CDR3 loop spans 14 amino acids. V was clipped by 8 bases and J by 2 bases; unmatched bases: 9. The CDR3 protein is CASGGDGLTYEQYF. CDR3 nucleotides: TGTGCCAGCGGGGGGGACGGACTAACCTACGAGCAGTACTTC.

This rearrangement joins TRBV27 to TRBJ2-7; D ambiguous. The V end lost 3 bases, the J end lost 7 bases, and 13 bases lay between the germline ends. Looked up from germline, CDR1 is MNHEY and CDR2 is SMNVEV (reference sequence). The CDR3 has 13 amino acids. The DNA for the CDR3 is TGTGCCAGCAGTTTTGGTGCAGGCCTGGAGCAGTACTTC. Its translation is CASSFGAGLEQYF.

The CDR3 DNA follows: TGCGCCAGCAGCCAAGAGAGACGGAGCTCCTATAATTCACCCCTCCACTTT. The encoded protein is CASSQERRSSYNSPLHF. The rearrangement uses TRBV4-3 and TRBJ1-6; D gene unclear. The CDR3 is 17 residues long. The germline V and J ends were trimmed by 0 bases and 0 bases, with 9 bases remaining between them. Germline V gives CDR1 LGHNA, CDR2 YSLEER.

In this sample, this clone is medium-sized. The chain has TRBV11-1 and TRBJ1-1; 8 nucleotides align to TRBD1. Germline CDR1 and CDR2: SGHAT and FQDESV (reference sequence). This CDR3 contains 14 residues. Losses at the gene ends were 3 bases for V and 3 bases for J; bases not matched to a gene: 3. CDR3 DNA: TGTGCCAGCAGCTTTTACAGGGGGGACACTGAAGCTTTCTTT. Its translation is CASSFYRGDTEAFF.

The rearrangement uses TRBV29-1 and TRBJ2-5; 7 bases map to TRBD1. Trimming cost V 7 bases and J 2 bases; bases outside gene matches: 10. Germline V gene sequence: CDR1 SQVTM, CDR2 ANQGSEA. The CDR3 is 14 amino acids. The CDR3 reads CSAHRDSPQETQYF. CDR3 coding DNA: TGCAGCGCCCACCGGGACAGCCCACAAGAGACCCAGTACTTC.

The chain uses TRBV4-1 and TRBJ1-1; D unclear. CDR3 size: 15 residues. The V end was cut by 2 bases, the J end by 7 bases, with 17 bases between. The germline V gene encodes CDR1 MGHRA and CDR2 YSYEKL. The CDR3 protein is CASSQLQSRQGEAFF. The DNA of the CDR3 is TGCGCCAGCAGCCAACTCCAAAGCCGACAAGGTGAAGCTTTCTTT.

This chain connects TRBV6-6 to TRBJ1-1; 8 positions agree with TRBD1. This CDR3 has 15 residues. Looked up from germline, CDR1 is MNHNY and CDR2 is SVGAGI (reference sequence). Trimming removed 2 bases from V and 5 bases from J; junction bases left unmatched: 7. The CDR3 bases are TGTGCCAGCAGTTACCGAGCAGGGGGCCGGACTGAAGCTTTCTTT. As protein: CASSYRAGGRTEAFF.

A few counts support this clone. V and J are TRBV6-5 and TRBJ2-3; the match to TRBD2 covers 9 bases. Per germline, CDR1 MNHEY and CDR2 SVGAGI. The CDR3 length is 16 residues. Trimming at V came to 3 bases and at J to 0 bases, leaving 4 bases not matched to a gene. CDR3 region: CASSYWRGGSTDTQYF. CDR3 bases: TGTGCCAGCAGTTATTGGCGGGGGGGCAGCACAGATACGCAGTATTTT.

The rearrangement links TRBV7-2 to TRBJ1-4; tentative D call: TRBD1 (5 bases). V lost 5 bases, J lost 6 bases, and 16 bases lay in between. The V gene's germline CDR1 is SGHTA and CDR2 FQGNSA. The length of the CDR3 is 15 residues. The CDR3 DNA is TGTGCCAGCAGCCCTTTGGGGGGGGTCTATGAAAAACTGTTTTTT. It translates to CASSPLGGVYEKLFF.

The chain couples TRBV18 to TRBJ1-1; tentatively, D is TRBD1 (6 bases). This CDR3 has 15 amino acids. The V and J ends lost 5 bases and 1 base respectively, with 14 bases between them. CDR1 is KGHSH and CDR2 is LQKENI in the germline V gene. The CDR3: CASSTPPTGNTEAFF. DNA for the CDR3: TGTGCCAGCTCAACCCCCCCGACAGGGAACACTGAAGCTTTCTTT.

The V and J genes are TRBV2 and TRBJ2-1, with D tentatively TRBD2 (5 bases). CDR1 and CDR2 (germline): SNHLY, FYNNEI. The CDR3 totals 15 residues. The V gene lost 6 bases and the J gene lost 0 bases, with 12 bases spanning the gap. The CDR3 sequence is CASRSRGSSYNEQFF. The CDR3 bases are TGTGCCAGCAGATCGAGAGGGAGCTCCTACAATGAGCAGTTCTTC.

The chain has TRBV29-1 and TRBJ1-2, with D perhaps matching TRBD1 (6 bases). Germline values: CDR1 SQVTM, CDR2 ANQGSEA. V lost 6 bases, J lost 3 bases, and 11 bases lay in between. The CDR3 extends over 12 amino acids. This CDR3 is CSVPRGDYGYTF. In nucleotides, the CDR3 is TGCAGCGTCCCCAGGGGAGACTATGGCTACACCTTC.

The DNA for the CDR3 is TGTGCCAGCCGGGACAGGGTGTGGGCTGAAGCTTTCTTT. It yields the protein CASRDRVWAEAFF. This chain joins TRBV28 and TRBJ1-1; 9 positions match TRBD1. CDR1 and CDR2 (germline): MDHEN, SYDVKM. The CDR3 loop spans 13 amino acids. J was trimmed by 6 bases and V by 8 bases; bases with no gene match: 7.

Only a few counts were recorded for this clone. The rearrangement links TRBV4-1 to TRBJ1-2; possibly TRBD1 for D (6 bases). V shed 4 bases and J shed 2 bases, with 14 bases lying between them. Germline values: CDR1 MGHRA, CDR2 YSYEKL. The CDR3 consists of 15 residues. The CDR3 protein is CASSPGRGGNYGYTF. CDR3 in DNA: TGCGCCAGCAGCCCGGGAAGGGGGGGGAACTATGGCTACACCTTC.

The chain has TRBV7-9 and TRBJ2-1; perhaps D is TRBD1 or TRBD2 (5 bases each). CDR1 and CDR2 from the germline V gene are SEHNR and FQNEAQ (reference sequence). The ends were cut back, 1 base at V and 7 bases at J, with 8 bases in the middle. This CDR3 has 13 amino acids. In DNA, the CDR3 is TGTGCCAGCAGCTTAGTAGAGGGGAATGAGCAGTTCTTC. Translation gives CASSLVEGNEQFF.

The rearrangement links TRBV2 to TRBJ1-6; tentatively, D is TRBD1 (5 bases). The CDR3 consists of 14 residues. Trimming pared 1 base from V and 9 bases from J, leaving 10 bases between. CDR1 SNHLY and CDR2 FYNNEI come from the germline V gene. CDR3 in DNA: TGTGCCAGCAGTGAAGGGCAGGGTATTTCACCCCTCCACTTT. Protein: CASSEGQGISPLHF.

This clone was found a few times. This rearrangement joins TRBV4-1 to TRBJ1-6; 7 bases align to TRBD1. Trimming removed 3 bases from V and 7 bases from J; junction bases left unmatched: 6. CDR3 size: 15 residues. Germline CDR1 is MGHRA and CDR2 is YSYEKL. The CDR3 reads CASSQTGQSNSPLHF. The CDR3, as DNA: TGCGCCAGCAGCCAGACGGGACAGTCCAATTCACCCCTCCACTTT.

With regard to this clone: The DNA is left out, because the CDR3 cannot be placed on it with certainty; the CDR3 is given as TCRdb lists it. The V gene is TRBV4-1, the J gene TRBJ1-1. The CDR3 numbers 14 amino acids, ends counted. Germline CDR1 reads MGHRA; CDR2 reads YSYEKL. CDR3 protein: CASSTAALNPEAFF.

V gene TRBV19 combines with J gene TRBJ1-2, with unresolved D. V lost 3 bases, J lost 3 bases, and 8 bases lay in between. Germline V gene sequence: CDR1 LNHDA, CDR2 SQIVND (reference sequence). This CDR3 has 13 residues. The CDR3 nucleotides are TGTGCCAGTAGTATTCTTACAGACTATGGCTACACCTTC. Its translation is CASSILTDYGYTF.

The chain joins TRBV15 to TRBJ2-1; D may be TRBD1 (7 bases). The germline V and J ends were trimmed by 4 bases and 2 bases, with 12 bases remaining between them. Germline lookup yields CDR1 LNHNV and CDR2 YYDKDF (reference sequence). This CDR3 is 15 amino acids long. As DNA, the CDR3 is TGTGCCACCAGCACGGGCGGGACAGCCTACAATGAGCAGTTCTTC. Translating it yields CATSTGGTAYNEQFF.

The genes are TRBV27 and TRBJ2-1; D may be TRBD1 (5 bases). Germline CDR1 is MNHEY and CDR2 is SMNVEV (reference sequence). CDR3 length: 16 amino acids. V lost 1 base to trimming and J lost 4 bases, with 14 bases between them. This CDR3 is CASSLLSPKGYNEQFF. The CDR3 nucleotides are TGTGCCAGCAGTTTATTAAGTCCGAAGGGGTACAATGAGCAGTTCTTC.

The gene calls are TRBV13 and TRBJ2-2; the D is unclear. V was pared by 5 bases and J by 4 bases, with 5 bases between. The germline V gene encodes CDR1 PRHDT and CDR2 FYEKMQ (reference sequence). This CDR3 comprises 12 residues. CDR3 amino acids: CASSPATGELFF. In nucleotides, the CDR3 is TGTGCCAGCAGCCCAGCCACCGGGGAGCTGTTTTTT.

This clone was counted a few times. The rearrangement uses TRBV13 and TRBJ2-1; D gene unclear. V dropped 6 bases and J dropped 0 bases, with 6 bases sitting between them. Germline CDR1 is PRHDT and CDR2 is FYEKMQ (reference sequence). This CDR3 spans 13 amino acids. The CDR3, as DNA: TGTGCCAGCAGGGCCAGCTCCTACAATGAGCAGTTCTTC. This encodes CASRASSYNEQFF.

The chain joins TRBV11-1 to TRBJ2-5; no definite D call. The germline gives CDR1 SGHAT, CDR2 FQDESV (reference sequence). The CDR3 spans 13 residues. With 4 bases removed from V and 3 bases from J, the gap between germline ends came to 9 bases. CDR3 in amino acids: CASSSHTEETQYF. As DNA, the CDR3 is TGTGCCAGCAGCTCTCACACTGAAGAGACCCAGTACTTC.

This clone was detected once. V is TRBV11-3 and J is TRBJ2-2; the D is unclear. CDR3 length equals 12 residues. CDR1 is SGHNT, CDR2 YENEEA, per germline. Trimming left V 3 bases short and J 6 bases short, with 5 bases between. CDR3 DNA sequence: TGTGCCAGCAGCTTTAATCCCGGGGAGCTGTTTTTT. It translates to CASSFNPGELFF. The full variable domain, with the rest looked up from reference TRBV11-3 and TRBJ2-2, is EAGVVQSPRYKIIEKKQPVAFWCNPISGHNTLYWYLQNLGQGPELLIRYENEEAVDDSQLPKDRFSAERLKGVDSTLKIQPAELGDSAVYLCASSFNPGELFFGEGSRLTVL.

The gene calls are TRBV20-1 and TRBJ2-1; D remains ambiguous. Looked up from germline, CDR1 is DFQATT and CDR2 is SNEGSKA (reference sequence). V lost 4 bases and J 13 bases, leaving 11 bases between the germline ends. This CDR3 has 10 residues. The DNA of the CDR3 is TGCAGTGCTATTGCTGCGTTACAGTTCTTC. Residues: CSAIAALQFF.

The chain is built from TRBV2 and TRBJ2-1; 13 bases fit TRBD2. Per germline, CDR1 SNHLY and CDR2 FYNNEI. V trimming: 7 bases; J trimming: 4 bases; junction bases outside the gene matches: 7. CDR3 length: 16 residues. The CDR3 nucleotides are TGTGCCAGCACCCTCACTAGCGGGGGGGCGTACAATGAGCAGTTCTTC. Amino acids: CASTLTSGGAYNEQFF.

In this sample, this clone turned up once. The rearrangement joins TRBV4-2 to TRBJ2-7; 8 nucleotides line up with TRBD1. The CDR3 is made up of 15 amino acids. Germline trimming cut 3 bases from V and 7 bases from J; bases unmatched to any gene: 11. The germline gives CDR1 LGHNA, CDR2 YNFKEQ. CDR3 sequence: CASSHTGGRSGEQYF. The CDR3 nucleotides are TGTGCCAGCAGCCATACAGGGGGTCGCTCGGGGGAGCAGTACTTC.